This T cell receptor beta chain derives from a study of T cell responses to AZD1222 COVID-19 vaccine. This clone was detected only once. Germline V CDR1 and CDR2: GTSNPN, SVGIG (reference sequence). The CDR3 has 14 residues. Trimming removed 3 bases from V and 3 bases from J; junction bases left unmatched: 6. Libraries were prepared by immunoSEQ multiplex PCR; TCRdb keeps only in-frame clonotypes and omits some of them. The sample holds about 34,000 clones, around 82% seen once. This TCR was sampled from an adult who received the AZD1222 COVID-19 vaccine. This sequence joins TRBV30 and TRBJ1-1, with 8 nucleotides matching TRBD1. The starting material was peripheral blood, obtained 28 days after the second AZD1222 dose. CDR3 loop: CAWRRQGAYTEAFF. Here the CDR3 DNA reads TGTGCCTGGAGGCGGCAGGGGGCTTACACTGAAGCTTTCTTT.